This entry lists 28 T cell receptor beta chains sequenced from one sample in a study of T cells in Graves' hyperthyroidism and ophthalmopathy. Template material for amplifying TCR beta CDR3 regions consisted of RNA transcripts. The TCR CDR3 was amplified in a first-round RT-PCR using the HTBI primer set. Each CDR3 protein is one row after TCRdb ran MiXCR on the multiplex PCR reads. The sample lists almost 600,000 distinct CDR3 sequences, more than 45% seen once, with more than 7.5% in the top ten. Sequencing was performed on peripheral blood or thyroid tissue (not recorded which). These receptor sequences come from a woman between 18 and 29 years old with Graves' hyperthyroidism.

The chain couples TRBV5-5 to TRBJ1-6; D is unresolved. With 5 bases removed from V and 8 bases from J, the gap between germline ends came to 20 bases. The germline V gene has CDR1 SGHKS and CDR2 YYEKEE (reference sequence). The CDR3 covers 16 residues. The chain's CDR3 is CASRRTGSPGDSPLHF. The CDR3 DNA reads TGTGCCAGCAGAAGGACGGGTTCACCGGGTGATTCACCCCTCCACTTT.

This clonotype was observed many times. The J gene is TRBJ2-5, the V gene TRBV25-1; 8 positions agree with TRBD1. The V gene end was trimmed by 5 bases and the J gene end by 5 bases; junction bases not matched to a gene: 7. The germline gives CDR1 MGHDK, CDR2 SYGVNS. This CDR3 contains 14 residues. This CDR3 reads CASSKQGVGETQYF. DNA for the CDR3: TGTGCCAGCAGTAAACAGGGGGTAGGGGAGACCCAGTACTTC.

This clonotype was found many times. The chain couples TRBV29-1 to TRBJ1-1, with TRBD1 identical over 8 bases. Per the germline V gene, CDR1 is SQVTM and CDR2 is ANQGSEA. The ends lost 8 bases at V and 4 bases at J; junction bases unmatched: 12. The CDR3 consists of 14 residues. As DNA, the CDR3 is TGCAGCTCTAGTCCAGGGGGCTCGGGCACTGAAGCTTTCTTT. Its translation: CSSSPGGSGTEAFF. Supplemented by reference TRBV29-1 and TRBJ1-1, the full variable domain reads SAVISQKPSRDICQRGTSLTIQCQVDSQVTMMFWYRQQPGQSLTLIATANQGSEATYESGFVIDKFPISRPNLTFSTLTVSNMSPEDSSIYLCSSSPGGSGTEAFFGQGTRLTVV.

In its sample, this clonotype was seen a few times. V is TRBV7-8 and J is TRBJ2-1; the D is unclear. V gave up 5 bases and J gave up 2 bases, with 13 bases separating them. CDR1 is SGHVS, CDR2 FQNEAQ, per germline. This CDR3 has 15 amino acids. The CDR3 DNA follows: TGTGCCAGCAGCCCCGGGTCCCTCACCTACAATGAGCAGTTCTTC. Translating gives CASSPGSLTYNEQFF.

This clonotype has a count of ten or more. The V and J genes are TRBV20-1 and TRBJ1-5; a weak D match, TRBD1 (6 bases). In germline, CDR1 is DFQATT, CDR2 SNEGSKA (reference sequence). V was pared by 2 bases and J by 1 base, with 9 bases between. The CDR3 contains 14 residues. The CDR3: CSARPQGSNQPQHF. The DNA for the CDR3 is TGCAGTGCTAGACCCCAGGGGAGCAATCAGCCCCAGCATTTT.

The J gene is TRBJ2-7, the V gene TRBV7-9; 8 bases align to TRBD2. The V and J ends lost 5 bases and 7 bases, in that order; junction bases with no gene match: 16. The germline V gene encodes CDR1 SEHNR and CDR2 FQNEAQ (reference sequence). The CDR3 is 16 amino acids. CDR3 protein: CASSLNPAPGGNEQYF. CDR3 bases: TGTGCCAGCAGCCTAAATCCCGCGCCGGGGGGGAATGAGCAGTACTTC.

The chain couples TRBV6-2 or TRBV6-3 to TRBJ2-7; perhaps TRBD1 as D (6 bases). Germline V gene data show CDR1 as MNHEY and CDR2 as SVGEGT. The CDR3 has 16 amino acids. Trimming removed 5 bases at V and 2 bases at J, with 19 bases between. CDR3 sequence (DNA): TGTGCCAGCAGTCTACAAGGACAGAGCCTCACCTACGAGCAGTACTTC. This sequence encodes CASSLQGQSLTYEQYF.

The table lists this clonotype with many counts. The chain joins TRBV11-2 to TRBJ2-7; TRBD2 matches at 8 bases. The CDR3 sequence is 15 residues long. Germline V lookup: CDR1 SGHAT, CDR2 FQNNGV. Unmatched junction bases numbered 10, after V lost 5 bases and J lost 4 bases. The DNA for the CDR3 is TGTGCCAGCAGCCTCCTAGCGGGCTGGATTTACGAGCAGTACTTC. Residues: CASSLLAGWIYEQYF.

In its sample, this clonotype was seen many times. V and J are TRBV12-3 or TRBV12-4 and TRBJ2-5; 11 nucleotides match TRBD1. Trimming at V came to 5 bases and at J to 5 bases, leaving 7 bases not matched to a gene. This CDR3 spans 15 amino acids. The CDR3 nucleotides read TGTGCCAGCAGTCTCCGGACAGGGGGCGCGGAGACCCAGTACTTC. It translates to CASSLRTGGAETQYF.

This clonotype was detected many times. This chain uses TRBV24-1 with TRBJ2-2; D gene ambiguous. The CDR3 is 13 residues long. The V gene lost 8 bases and the J gene lost 3 bases, with 9 bases spanning the gap. Germline CDR1 KGHDR, CDR2 SFDVKD. The CDR3 loop is CATKKEDTGELFF. The CDR3 region has the DNA TGTGCCACCAAGAAAGAAGACACCGGGGAGCTGTTTTTT.

This chain links TRBV29-1 with TRBJ2-6, with TRBD2 as a possible D gene (7 bases). Germline V gives CDR1 SQVTM, CDR2 ANQGSEA. The CDR3 runs 19 residues. Deletions cut 1 base from V and 0 bases from J, with 19 bases between. The CDR3 nucleotides are TGCAGCGTTGAAGCGAGGGGGGGGAGAGGGAACTCTGGGGCCAACGTCCTGACTTTC. Its protein is CSVEARGGRGNSGANVLTF.

This clonotype was recorded at least ten times. The chain joins TRBV28 to TRBJ2-5; TRBD2 aligns across 12 bases. The germline V gene has CDR1 MDHEN and CDR2 SYDVKM. V was clipped by 6 bases and J by 4 bases; unmatched bases: 9. The CDR3 is 16 residues long. In nucleotides, the CDR3 is TGTGCCAGCAGGCCTACCGGGACTAGCGGGCGAGAGACCCAGTACTTC. Translating it yields CASRPTGTSGRETQYF.

For this clonotype: The junction and the germline gene differ at one end; a read error may be behind it. This chain connects TRBV7-2 to TRBJ2-7; a possible D gene is TRBD2 (5 bases). CDR1 is SGHTA, CDR2 FQGNSA, per germline. The CDR3 covers 17 residues. This CDR3 is CASSLRVGLLNTGELYF. The CDR3 nucleotides read TGTGCCAGCAGTTTAAGGGTAGGGCTTTTGAACACCGGGGAGCTGTACTTC.

V gene TRBV20-1 combines with J gene TRBJ2-1; TRBD2 might be the D (5 bases). CDR1 and CDR2 from the germline V gene are DFQATT and SNEGSKA (reference sequence). The CDR3 is made up of 13 amino acids. V dropped 6 bases and J dropped 1 base, with 10 bases sitting between them. CDR3 nucleotides: TGCAGTGCGTCGGGGTGGTCCTACAATGAGCAGTTCTTC. Translating gives CSASGWSYNEQFF.

This chain connects TRBV27 to TRBJ2-5, with 8 nucleotides matching TRBD1. The CDR3 has 14 amino acids. The V gene's germline CDR1 is MNHEY and CDR2 SMNVEV (reference sequence). The V and J ends lost 9 bases and 1 base, in that order; junction bases with no gene match: 7. This chain's CDR3 is CASKDRAFQETQYF. CDR3 in DNA: TGTGCCAGTAAGGACAGGGCTTTCCAAGAGACCCAGTACTTC.

J is TRBJ2-5 and V is TRBV7-6; 7 bases match TRBD1. From germline, CDR1 is SGHVS and CDR2 FNYEAQ. The ends lost 3 bases at V and 9 bases at J; junction bases unmatched: 13. CDR3 length: 15 residues. The CDR3 DNA sequence: TGTGCCAGCAGCTTGGCCGACAGGGTAGCCCAGCCCCAGTACTTC. Residues: CASSLADRVAQPQYF.

The chain joins TRBV29-1 to TRBJ1-6, with 9 positions matching TRBD1. V was pared by 7 bases and J by 10 bases, with 5 bases of the junction left unmatched. The CDR3 spans 12 residues. Germline assignment: CDR1 SQVTM and CDR2 ANQGSEA. CDR3 bases: TGCAGCGCAGGGACAGGGCGATCACCCCTCCACTTT. It encodes CSAGTGRSPLHF. Looking up the rest from reference TRBV29-1 and TRBJ1-6 gives the full variable domain: SAVISQKPSRDICQRGTSLTIQCQVDSQVTMMFWYRQQPGQSLTLIATANQGSEATYESGFVIDKFPISRPNLTFSTLTVSNMSPEDSSIYLCSAGTGRSPLHFGNGTRLTVT.

This clonotype was seen a few times. V and J are TRBV2 and TRBJ1-3; D gene uncertain. The CDR3 is 16 residues long. The V gene's germline CDR1 is SNHLY and CDR2 FYNNEI. The V end was cut by 6 bases, the J end by 4 bases, with 19 bases between. The CDR3 here is CASSQEGLPRGNTIYF. The CDR3 region has the DNA TGTGCCAGCAGCCAAGAAGGGCTCCCAAGGGGAAACACCATATATTTT.

This clonotype has at least ten counts. The junction shows a germline mismatch at one end, possibly a read error. This sequence joins TRBV25-1 and TRBJ1-6; D possibly corresponds to TRBD1 (6 bases). This CDR3 spans 17 amino acids. Per the germline V gene, CDR1 is MGHDK and CDR2 is SYGVNS. CDR3 region: CTSSEYRGEGDNSPLHF. The CDR3 nucleotides read TGTACCAGCAGTGAATATAGGGGGGAAGGGGATAATTCACCCCTCCACTTT.

This clonotype was counted at least ten times. The genes are TRBV4-2 and TRBJ2-7; D is ambiguous. Between the trimmed V and J ends, which lost 0 bases and 7 bases, there was a span of 10 bases. The germline CDR1 and CDR2 sequences are LGHNA and YNFKEQ. This CDR3 is 13 amino acids long. CDR3 sequence reads: CASSQETYREQYF. CDR3 nucleotide sequence: TGTGCCAGCAGCCAAGAGACGTATCGAGAGCAGTACTTC.

CDR3 region: CASRPGRGPDNYGYTIYF. The CDR3 nucleotides are TGTGCCAGCAGGCCCGGACGAGGGCCCGATAACTATGGCTACACCATATATTTT. This chain joins TRBV7-9 and TRBJ1-3; D unresolved. The CDR3 contains 18 residues. Trimming stripped 6 bases from V and 8 bases from J, with 29 bases between. Looked up from germline, CDR1 is SEHNR and CDR2 is FQNEAQ (reference sequence). Variable domain in full (rest from reference TRBV7-9 and TRBJ1-3): DTGVSQNPRHKITKRGQNVTFRCDPISEHNRLYWYRQTLGQGPEFLTYFQNEAQLEKSRLLSDRFSAERPKGSFSTLEIQRTEQGDSAMYLCASRPGRGPDNYGYTIYFGEGSWLTVV.

This clonotype came up many times. J is TRBJ2-5 and V is TRBV4-1, with D unresolved. Trimming took off 1 base at V and 0 bases at J, with 9 bases between the two ends. Germline CDR1 reads MGHRA; CDR2 reads YSYEKL. The CDR3 loop spans 15 amino acids. CDR3 amino acids: CASSQVSLYQETQYF. The CDR3 coding sequence is TGCGCCAGCAGCCAAGTTTCTCTGTACCAAGAGACCCAGTACTTC.

The V and J genes are TRBV10-3 and TRBJ1-2; D might be TRBD1 (5 bases). Trimming removed 0 bases from V and 2 bases from J, with 13 bases in between. The CDR3 consists of 16 residues. The V gene's germline CDR1 is ENHRY and CDR2 SYGVKD. The CDR3 nucleotides read TGTGCCATCAGTGAGTCGCCAGGGCCCCAGAACTATGGCTACACCTTC. Protein: CAISESPGPQNYGYTF.

This clonotype was counted at least ten times. The chain links TRBV5-6 to TRBJ2-5; D unclear. This CDR3 has 12 residues. Between the trimmed V and J ends, which lost 3 bases and 5 bases, there was a span of 8 bases. Germline CDR1 reads SGHDT; CDR2 reads YYEEEE. In DNA form, the CDR3 reads TGTGCCAGCAGCTCAAAGTGGGAGACCCAGTACTTC. Amino acids: CASSSKWETQYF.

With regard to this clonotype: One junction end does not reproduce the germline sequence, and a read error may be involved. The chain employs TRBV12-3 or TRBV12-4 and TRBJ1-1; unclear D gene. The CDR3 totals 12 residues. This CDR3 is CAGSLTNTEAFF. The CDR3 DNA reads as TGTGCCGGCAGTTTGACAAACACTGAAGCTTTCTTT.

This clonotype has a count of ten or more. The J gene is TRBJ2-7, the V gene TRBV6-1; a possible D gene is TRBD2 (6 bases). The ends were cut back, 6 bases at V and 0 bases at J, with 21 bases in the middle. The germline gives CDR1 MNHNS, CDR2 SASEGT. This CDR3 comprises 17 residues. CDR3: CASRGGRRSPTSYEQYF. The CDR3 region has the DNA TGTGCCAGCAGGGGGGGACGGCGCTCACCTACCTCCTACGAGCAGTACTTC.

This clonotype was seen at least ten times. The chain combines TRBV7-2 with TRBJ2-7; perhaps D is TRBD1 or TRBD2 (5 bases each). V lost 1 base and J lost 0, with 10 bases in between. CDR1 is SGHTA, CDR2 FQGNSA, per germline. The CDR3 covers 15 residues. CDR3 in DNA: TGTGCCAGCAGCTTAGGGGGACGCCTCTCCTACGAGCAGTACTTC. Protein product: CASSLGGRLSYEQYF.

This clonotype was seen at least ten times. This chain joins TRBV27 and TRBJ1-2; unclear D gene. The CDR3 totals 11 residues. Germline values: CDR1 MNHEY, CDR2 SMNVEV (reference sequence). V lost 6 bases and J 7 bases, leaving 9 bases between the germline ends. The CDR3 spells CASRGLGGYTF. In DNA, the CDR3 is TGTGCCAGCAGGGGTTTGGGTGGCTACACCTTC.